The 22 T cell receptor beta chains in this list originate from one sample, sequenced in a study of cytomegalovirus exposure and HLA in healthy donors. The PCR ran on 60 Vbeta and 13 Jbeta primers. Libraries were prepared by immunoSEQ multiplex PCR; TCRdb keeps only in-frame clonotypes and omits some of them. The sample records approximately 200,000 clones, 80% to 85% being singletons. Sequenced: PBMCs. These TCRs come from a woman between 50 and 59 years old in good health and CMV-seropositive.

In DNA, the CDR3 is TGCAGCGTTGAGCGCAGGGGGAACACCGGGGAGCTGTTTTTT. As protein: CSVERRGNTGELFF. V and J are TRBV29-1 and TRBJ2-2; tentatively, D is TRBD1 (6 bases). Germline V gene lookup returns CDR1 SQVTM and CDR2 ANQGSEA. The CDR3 length is 14 residues. V was trimmed by 3 bases and J by 1 base, leaving 9 bases between them.

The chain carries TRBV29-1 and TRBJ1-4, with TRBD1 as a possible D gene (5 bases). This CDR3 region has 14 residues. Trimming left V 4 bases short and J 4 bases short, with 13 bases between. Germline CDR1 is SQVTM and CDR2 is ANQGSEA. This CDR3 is CSVGLGQFNEKLFF. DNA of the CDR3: TGCAGCGTTGGGTTGGGGCAGTTTAATGAAAAACTGTTTTTT.

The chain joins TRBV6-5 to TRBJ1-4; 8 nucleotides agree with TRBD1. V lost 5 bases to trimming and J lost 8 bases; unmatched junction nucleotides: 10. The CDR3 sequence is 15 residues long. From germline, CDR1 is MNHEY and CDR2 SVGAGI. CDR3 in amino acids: CASSATGDVREKLFF. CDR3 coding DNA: TGTGCCAGCAGTGCGACAGGGGACGTGCGAGAAAAACTGTTTTTT.

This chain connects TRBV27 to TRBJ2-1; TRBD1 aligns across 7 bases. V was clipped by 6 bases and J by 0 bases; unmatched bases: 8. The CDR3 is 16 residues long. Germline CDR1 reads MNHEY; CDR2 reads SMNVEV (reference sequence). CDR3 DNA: TGTGCCAGCAGGAGGGGGCAGCGTAGCTCCTACAATGAGCAGTTCTTC. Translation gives CASRRGQRSSYNEQFF.

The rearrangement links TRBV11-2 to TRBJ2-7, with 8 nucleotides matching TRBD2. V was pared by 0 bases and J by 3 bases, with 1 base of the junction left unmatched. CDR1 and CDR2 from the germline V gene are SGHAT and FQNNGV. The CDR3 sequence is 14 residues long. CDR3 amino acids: CASSLDLAGYEQYF. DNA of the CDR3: TGTGCCAGCAGCTTAGATCTAGCGGGCTACGAGCAGTACTTC.

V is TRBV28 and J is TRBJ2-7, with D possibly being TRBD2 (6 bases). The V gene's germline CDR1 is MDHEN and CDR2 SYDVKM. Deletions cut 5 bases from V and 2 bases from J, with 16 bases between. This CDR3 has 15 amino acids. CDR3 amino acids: CASSTPPGEAYEQYF. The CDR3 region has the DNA TGTGCCAGCAGTACCCCCCCCGGGGAGGCCTACGAGCAGTACTTC.

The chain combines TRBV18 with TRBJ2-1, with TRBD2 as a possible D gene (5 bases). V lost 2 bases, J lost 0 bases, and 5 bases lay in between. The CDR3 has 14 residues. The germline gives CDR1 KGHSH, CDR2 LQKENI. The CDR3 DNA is TGTGCCAGCTCACCAGGGAGCTCCTACAATGAGCAGTTCTTC. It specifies CASSPGSSYNEQFF.

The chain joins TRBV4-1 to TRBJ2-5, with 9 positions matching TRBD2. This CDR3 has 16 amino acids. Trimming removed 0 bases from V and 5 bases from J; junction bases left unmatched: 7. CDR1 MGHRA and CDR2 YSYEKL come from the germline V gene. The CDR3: CASSQDRLAGRETQYF. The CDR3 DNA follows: TGCGCCAGCAGCCAAGATCGGCTAGCGGGACGGGAGACCCAGTACTTC.

The CDR3, as DNA: TGTGCCAGCAGCCCGTCCTCGGGGGACCACCAAGAGACCCAGTACTTC. It yields the protein CASSPSSGDHQETQYF. V gene TRBV7-8 combines with J gene TRBJ2-5; D perhaps matches TRBD2 (6 bases). Germline V gene data show CDR1 as SGHVS and CDR2 as FQNEAQ. V was shortened by 5 bases and J by 0 bases, with 16 bases between the two germline ends. The CDR3 runs to 16 residues.

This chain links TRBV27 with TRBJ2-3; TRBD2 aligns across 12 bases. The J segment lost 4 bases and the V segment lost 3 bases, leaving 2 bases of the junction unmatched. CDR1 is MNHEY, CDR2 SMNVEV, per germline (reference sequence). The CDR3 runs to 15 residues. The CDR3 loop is CASSFLAGGPDTQYF. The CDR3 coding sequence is TGTGCCAGCAGTTTCCTAGCGGGGGGGCCAGATACGCAGTATTTT.

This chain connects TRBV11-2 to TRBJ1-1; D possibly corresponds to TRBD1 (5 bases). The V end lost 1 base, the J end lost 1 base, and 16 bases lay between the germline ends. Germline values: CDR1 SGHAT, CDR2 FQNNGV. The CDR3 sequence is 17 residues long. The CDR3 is CASSLAVGAQRNTEAFF. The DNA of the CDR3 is TGTGCCAGCAGCTTAGCGGTAGGGGCCCAGCGGAACACTGAAGCTTTCTTT.

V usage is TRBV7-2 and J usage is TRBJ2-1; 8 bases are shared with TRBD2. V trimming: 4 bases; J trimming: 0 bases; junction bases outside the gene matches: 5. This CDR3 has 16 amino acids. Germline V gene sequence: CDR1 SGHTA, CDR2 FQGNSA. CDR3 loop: CASSSYGGVSYNEQFF. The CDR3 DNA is TGTGCCAGCAGCTCTTACGGGGGGGTCTCCTACAATGAGCAGTTCTTC.

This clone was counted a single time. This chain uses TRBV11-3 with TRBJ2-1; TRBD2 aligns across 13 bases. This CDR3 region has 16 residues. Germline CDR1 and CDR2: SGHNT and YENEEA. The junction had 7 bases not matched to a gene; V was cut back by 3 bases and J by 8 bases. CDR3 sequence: CASSLGGLAGSDEQFF. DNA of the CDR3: TGTGCCAGCAGCTTGGGGGGACTAGCGGGATCCGATGAGCAGTTCTTC.

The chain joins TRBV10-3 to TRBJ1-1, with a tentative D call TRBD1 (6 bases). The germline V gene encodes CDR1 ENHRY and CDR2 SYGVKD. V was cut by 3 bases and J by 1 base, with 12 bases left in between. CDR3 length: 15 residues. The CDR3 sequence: CAISEQGVRNTEAFF. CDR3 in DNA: TGTGCCATCAGTGAACAGGGAGTACGGAACACTGAAGCTTTCTTT.

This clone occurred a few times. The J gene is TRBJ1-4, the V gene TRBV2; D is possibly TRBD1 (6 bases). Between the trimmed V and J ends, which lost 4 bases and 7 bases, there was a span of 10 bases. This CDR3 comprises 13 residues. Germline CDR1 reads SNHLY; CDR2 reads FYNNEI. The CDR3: CASSVGAGEKLFF. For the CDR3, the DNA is TGTGCCAGCAGTGTGGGGGCGGGTGAAAAACTGTTTTTT.

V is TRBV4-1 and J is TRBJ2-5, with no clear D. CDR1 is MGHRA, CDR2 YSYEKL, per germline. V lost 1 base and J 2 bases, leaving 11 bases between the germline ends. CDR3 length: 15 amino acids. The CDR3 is CASSQALELQETQYF. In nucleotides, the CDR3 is TGCGCCAGCAGCCAAGCTCTAGAGTTGCAAGAGACCCAGTACTTC.

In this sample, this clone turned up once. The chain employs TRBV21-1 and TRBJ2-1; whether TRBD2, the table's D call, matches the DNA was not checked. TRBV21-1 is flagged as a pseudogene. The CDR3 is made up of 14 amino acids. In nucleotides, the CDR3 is TGTGCCAGCAGCAAAGGGGACTGGTACAATGAGCAGTTCTTC. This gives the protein CASSKGDWYNEQFF.

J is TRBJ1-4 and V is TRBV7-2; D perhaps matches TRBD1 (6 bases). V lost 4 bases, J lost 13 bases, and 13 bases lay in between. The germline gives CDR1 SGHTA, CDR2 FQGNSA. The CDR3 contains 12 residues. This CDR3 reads CASSSYRDRLFF. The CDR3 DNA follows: TGTGCCAGCAGCTCGTACAGGGATCGACTGTTTTTT.

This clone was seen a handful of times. The chain's CDR3 is CASSERLAGVSDTQYF. Here the CDR3 DNA reads TGTGCCAGCAGCGAAAGACTAGCGGGAGTTTCAGATACGCAGTATTTT. The J gene is TRBJ2-3, the V gene TRBV13, with 12 bases lining up with TRBD2. The CDR3 contains 16 residues. The V gene's germline CDR1 is PRHDT and CDR2 FYEKMQ (reference sequence). V was clipped by 5 bases and J by 4 bases; unmatched bases: 7.

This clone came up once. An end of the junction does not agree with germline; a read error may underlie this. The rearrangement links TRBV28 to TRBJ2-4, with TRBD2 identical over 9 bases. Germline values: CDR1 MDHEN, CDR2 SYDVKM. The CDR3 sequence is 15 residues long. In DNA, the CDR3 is TGTGCCAGCAGTTTTGTGGGACTAGCCAAAAACAGTCAGTACTTC. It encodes CASSFVGLAKNSQYF.

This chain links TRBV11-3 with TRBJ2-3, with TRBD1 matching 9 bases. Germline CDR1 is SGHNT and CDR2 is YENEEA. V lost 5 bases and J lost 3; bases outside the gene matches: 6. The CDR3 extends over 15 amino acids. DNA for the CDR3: TGTGCCAGCAGCCCGGGACAGGGCGATACAGATACGCAGTATTTT. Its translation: CASSPGQGDTDTQYF.

CDR3 sequence reads: CASSGGGGNQPQHF. The CDR3 DNA sequence: TGTGCCAGCAGCGGGGGTGGGGGCAATCAGCCCCAGCATTTT. The chain couples TRBV6-1 to TRBJ1-5; possible D gene TRBD1, 5 bases. The germline V gene has CDR1 MNHNS and CDR2 SASEGT. V was cut by 6 bases and J by 2 bases, with 11 bases left in between. This CDR3 is 14 amino acids long.